This section outlines one T cell receptor beta chain sequence together with its context. It lacks a known antigen. Per-nucleotide qualities are absent, and no much larger clonotype sits a single base away. Receptors were amplified or captured by the immunoSEQ multiplex PCR assay. The study's processing was this. To diagnose cytomegalovirus status from the catalog of TCR beta chain sequences, a statistical classification framework was built. Sourced from immuneACCESS, this table was stored by TCRdb with only in-frame sequences that have V and J called. A share of the clones is absent; for the studies checked, an unresolved V gene accounts for under half, and the remainder has no known explanation. The V and J calls and clone size come from that table; D and trimming were worked out from the DNA. In this sample the table shows under 250,000 clones, around 87% of which occur a single time. The ten largest clones add up to roughly 2% of the sample.

These data belong to a study of cytomegalovirus exposure and HLA in healthy donors (dated by TCRdb to about 2017). About the study as a whole: A later analysis indicated that the 95 to 150 validation repertoires were generated on the platform also employed for the approximately 700 repertoires of the first cohort. The study aimed to test whether cataloging public T cell receptors could reveal signatures of past pathogen exposure. Besides the first cohort of approximately 670 subjects, a separate validation cohort made up of 95 to 150 different subjects was used. To predict cytomegalovirus infection status, the study combined high-throughput TCR immunosequencing, statistical association of individual TCRs with disease status, and machine learning. Results the study describes overall, beyond this receptor: The classifier was reported to diagnose cytomegalovirus status with high specificity and sensitivity in both the original cohort and the validation cohort. Most TCR sequences were observed very rarely across donors, whereas some public TCRs were present in many individuals. A total of 150 to 200 TCR beta chains were listed by the study as associated with cytomegalovirus. The authors suggested that the approach could potentially be extended to other disease states and immunological phenotypes. In vitro tests confirmed that a few of the cytomegalovirus-associated TCR beta chains recognize cytomegalovirus antigens. Subsequent analysis determined that TCRs grouped into clusters in the first cohort also showed a tendency toward co-occurrence across the approximately 110 validation repertoires, and 94% of cluster scores exceeded 0. All 120 or so repertoires were used to score co-occurrence in the validation cohort in a later analysis, because that analysis had no HLA typing for the cohort.

The donors belonged to the validation cohort of approximately 130 subjects, which was separate from the roughly 700-subject first cohort. Trimming takes 3 bases off V and 2 bases off J; junction bases not matched to a gene: 7. The germline V gene (reference sequence) gives CDR1 as LNHDA and CDR2 as SQIVND. From the cysteine up to the phenylalanine, the CDR3 has a length of 16 residues. Only the CDR3 DNA is retained, 48 bases long and in frame from the first base. The chain was built from TRBV19 and TRBJ1-5, and 7 junctional nucleotides match TRBD1. This receptor was identified in a woman under 30 in good health and CMV-seropositive. The sample consisted of PBMCs. The base sequence is TGTGCCAGTAGTATCCTAGGGGGCTCACGCAATCAGCCCCAGCATTTT. The encoded protein is CASSILGGSRNQPQHF.